Listed below are T cell receptor beta chains from one sample, sequenced in a study of PD-1 blockade in classical Hodgkin lymphoma. This table comes from immunoSEQ multiplex PCR, and its TCRdb copy is limited to in-frame clones, with some not included. The sample lists 90,000 or so clones; around 80% were seen once. This sample comprised peripheral blood mononuclear cells (PBMCs), obtained before the fourth cycle of nivolumab. The source of these receptors is a human donor with classical Hodgkin lymphoma. Each CDR3 is given with its conserved first and last residue. Each record gives: clone size, CDR3 length, V gene, J gene, D gene, CDR3 DNA, CDR3 protein. D genes are given only for firm matches. Expanded clones get a size class; other rows say once, few or many, or leave the size out.

many,14,TRBV7-8,TRBJ1-4,-,TGTGCCAGCAGCTTAGCGTCGAGGGGTGAAAAACTGTTTTTT,CASSLASRGEKLFF
-,14,TRBV9,TRBJ1-1,-,TGTGCCAGCAGCGTACTCCCAGGGGACACTGAAGCTTTCTTT,CASSVLPGDTEAFF
-,16,TRBV7-9,TRBJ1-1,-,TGTGCCAGCAGCTTAGCCCTGACAGGCCCGAACACTGAAGCTTTCTTT,CASSLALTGPNTEAFF
few,15,TRBV18,TRBJ2-3,-,TGTGCCAGCTCACCAGACCGAATGGGGACAGATACGCAGTATTTT,CASSPDRMGTDTQYF
-,18,TRBV10-1,TRBJ2-3,TRBD2,TGCGCCAGCAGTGTTATCCGGGAGGGCCGTAAACGCACAGATACGCAGTATTTT,CASSVIREGRKRTDTQYF
once,14,TRBV7-2,TRBJ1-2,TRBD1,TGTGCCAGCAGCGATGGACAGGGCACCTATGGCTACACCTTC,CASSDGQGTYGYTF
-,14,TRBV7-6,TRBJ2-6,TRBD2,TGTGCCACCTCGGGGGGGTCTGGGGCCAACGTCCTGACTTTC,CATSGGSGANVLTF
-,14,TRBV7-2,TRBJ1-1,-,TGTGCCAGCAGCTGGGGGGTGCTGAACACTGAAGCTTTCTTT,CASSWGVLNTEAFF
-,15,TRBV11-2,TRBJ2-1,-,TGTGCCAGCAGCTTAAGGTCGGCAGGGTTGAATGAGCAGTTCTTC,CASSLRSAGLNEQFF
-,16,TRBV5-1,TRBJ2-5,TRBD2,TGCGCCAGCAGCTTAGGGACTAGCGGGGGCCAAGAGACCCAGTACTTC,CASSLGTSGGQETQYF
-,15,TRBV27,TRBJ2-5,-,TGTGCCAGCAGTTTATCGCGGGGGCCTCAAGAGACCCAGTACTTC,CASSLSRGPQETQYF
-,16,TRBV10-3,TRBJ2-5,TRBD2,TGTGCCATCAGTGAGACTAGCGGGGGGGTTCGGGAGACCCAGTACTTC,CAISETSGGVRETQYF
-,16,TRBV7-9,TRBJ2-2,-,TGTGCCAGCAGCGTAGGCCTTACGGGAACCACCGGGGAGCTGTTTTTT,CASSVGLTGTTGELFF
once,17,TRBV11-3,TRBJ2-1,TRBD2,TGTGCCAGCCGCGGTAGCGGGGCGACGGGCTCCTACAATGAGCAGTTCTTC,CASRGSGATGSYNEQFF
-,13,TRBV11-3,TRBJ2-5,-,TGTGCCAGCAGCCAGGACAGAGAAGAGACCCAGTACTTC,CASSQDREETQYF
-,14,TRBV9,TRBJ2-3,TRBD1,TGTGCCAGCAGCGTGGGACAGAGCACAGATACGCAGTATTTT,CASSVGQSTDTQYF
-,15,TRBV15,TRBJ1-1,TRBD1,TGTGCCACCAGCAGAGCACAGGGGATGAACACTGAAGCTTTCTTT,CATSRAQGMNTEAFF
-,17,TRBV18,TRBJ2-7,-,TGTGCCAGCTCACCACCTAGCCTTGGGGGCCGGTCTTACGAGCAGTACTTC,CASSPPSLGGRSYEQYF
-,16,TRBV6-5,TRBJ1-6,-,TGTGCCAGCAGTTACTCGCTACTCTCGGGGGGTTCACCCCTCCACTTT,CASSYSLLSGGSPLHF
-,14,TRBV6-5,TRBJ1-1,TRBD1,TGTGCCAGCAGTCCCCGGACAGGCGGAACTGAAGCTTTCTTT,CASSPRTGGTEAFF
-,13,TRBV30,TRBJ1-2,-,TGTGCCTGGAGGGATGGTGTGCACTATGGCTACACCTTC,CAWRDGVHYGYTF
-,16,TRBV6-5,TRBJ2-7,-,TGTGCCAGCAGTTACCCCCGGACGGAGGGGACCTACGAGCAGTACTTC,CASSYPRTEGTYEQYF
-,14,TRBV2,TRBJ2-2,-,TGTGCCAGCGCAATCGCCAGGAACACCGGGGAGCTGTTTTTT,CASAIARNTGELFF
-,14,TRBV7-2,TRBJ1-5,-,TGTGCCAGCAGCTTCGGGGTTAGCAATCAGCCCCAGCATTTT,CASSFGVSNQPQHF
-,10,TRBV6-6,TRBJ2-7,-,TGTGCCAGCGGACGGAGTGGGCAGTACTTC,CASGRSGQYF
-,13,TRBV2,TRBJ2-5,-,TGTGCCAGCAGTGATCACACCCAAGAGACCCAGTACTTC,CASSDHTQETQYF
-,15,TRBV6-5,TRBJ1-2,-,TGTGCCAGCAGCGATGGGTACAGGTCGAGCTATGGCTACACCTTC,CASSDGYRSSYGYTF
-,17,TRBV5-1,TRBJ1-2,TRBD1,TGCGCCAGCAGCTTGTTCGGGACAGGGCTAAGGGACTATGGCTACACCTTC,CASSLFGTGLRDYGYTF
-,14,TRBV10-3,TRBJ1-1,-,TGTGCCATCAGCTTACAGGGTTTGAACACTGAAGCTTTCTTT,CAISLQGLNTEAFF